The subject of this entry is one T cell receptor (beta chain). The target antigen is unknown. Antigen-specific CD4+ T cells were expanded (with viral peptide pools) by the ViraFEST assay ahead of sequencing. The culture ran for 10 to 11 days, and then CD4+ T cells were isolated. Nucleocapsid antibodies were negative in the vaccine recipients, who had never had SARS-CoV-2 infection. A half-volume exchange with IL-2 medium occurred on days 3 and 7. This entry belongs to a study of vaccination effects on CD4 cells after COVID-19. Study in general: Each participant received a vaccine that was either BNT162b2 or mRNA-1273, given as two doses.

CDR3 length equals 13 residues. The germline V gene encodes CDR1 LGHDT and CDR2 YNNKEL (reference sequence). With 1 base removed from V and 0 bases from J, the gap between germline ends came to 3 bases. The assay was immunoSEQ multiplex PCR, and TCRdb's table has in-frame clones only and misses some. The table lists 30,000 to 40,000 clones, approximately 73% of them singletons, with around 27% in the top ten. V usage is TRBV3-1 (or the pseudogene TRBV3-2) and J usage is TRBJ1-1; D gene ambiguous. The sequencing used CD4+ T cells from PBMCs cultured with HCoV-OC43 spike peptides, collected before COVID-19 vaccination. Subset noted: HCoV-OC43 spike overlapping peptide pool stimulation. This receptor was obtained from a human donor who received a COVID-19 vaccine. The CDR3 here is CASSQVLNTEAFF. The DNA for the CDR3 is TGTGCCAGCAGCCAAGTCCTGAACACTGAAGCTTTCTTT.